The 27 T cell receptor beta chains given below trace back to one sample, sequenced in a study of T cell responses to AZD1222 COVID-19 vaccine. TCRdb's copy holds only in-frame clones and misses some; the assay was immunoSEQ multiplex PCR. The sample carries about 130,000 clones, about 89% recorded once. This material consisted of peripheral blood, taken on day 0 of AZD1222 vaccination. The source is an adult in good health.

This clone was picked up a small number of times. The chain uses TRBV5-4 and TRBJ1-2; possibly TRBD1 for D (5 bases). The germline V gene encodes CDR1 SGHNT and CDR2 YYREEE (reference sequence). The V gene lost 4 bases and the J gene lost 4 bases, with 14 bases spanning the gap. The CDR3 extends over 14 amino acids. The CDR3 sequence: CASSQQGSGYGYTF. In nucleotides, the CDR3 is TGTGCCAGCAGCCAGCAGGGATCTGGCTATGGCTACACCTTC. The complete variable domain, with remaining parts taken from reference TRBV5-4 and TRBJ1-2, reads ETGVTQSPTHLIKTRGQQVTLRCSSQSGHNTVSWYQQALGQGPQFIFQYYREEENGRGNFPPRFSGLQFPNYSSELNVNALELDDSALYLCASSQQGSGYGYTFGSGTRLTVV.

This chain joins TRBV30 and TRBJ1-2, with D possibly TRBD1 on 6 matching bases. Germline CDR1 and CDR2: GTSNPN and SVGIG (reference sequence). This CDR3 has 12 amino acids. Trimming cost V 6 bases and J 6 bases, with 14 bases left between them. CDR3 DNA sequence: TGTGCCTGTAAAACAGGGAGTGATGGCTACACCTTC. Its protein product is CACKTGSDGYTF.

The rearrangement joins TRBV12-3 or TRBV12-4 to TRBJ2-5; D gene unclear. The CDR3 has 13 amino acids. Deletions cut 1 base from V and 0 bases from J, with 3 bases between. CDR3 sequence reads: CASSLGYQETQYF. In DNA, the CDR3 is TGTGCCAGCAGTTTAGGGTACCAAGAGACCCAGTACTTC.

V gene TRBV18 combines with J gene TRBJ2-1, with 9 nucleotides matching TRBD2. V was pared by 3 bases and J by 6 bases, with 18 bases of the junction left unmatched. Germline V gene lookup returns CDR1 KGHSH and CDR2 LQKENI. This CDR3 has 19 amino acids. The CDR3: CASSPQWARGAGGPNEQFF. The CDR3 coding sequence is TGTGCCAGCTCACCCCAATGGGCCCGGGGAGCGGGGGGACCCAATGAGCAGTTCTTC.

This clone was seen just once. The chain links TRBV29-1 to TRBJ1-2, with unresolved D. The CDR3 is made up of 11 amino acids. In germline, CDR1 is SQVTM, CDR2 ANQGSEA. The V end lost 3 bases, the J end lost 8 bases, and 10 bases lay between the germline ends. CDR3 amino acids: CSVDQAEGYTF. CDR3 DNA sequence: TGCAGCGTTGATCAGGCGGAGGGCTACACCTTC.

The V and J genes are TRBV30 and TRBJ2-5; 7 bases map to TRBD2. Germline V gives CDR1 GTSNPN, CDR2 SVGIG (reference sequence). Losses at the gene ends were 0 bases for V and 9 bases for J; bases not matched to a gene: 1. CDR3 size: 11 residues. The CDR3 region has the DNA TGTGCCTGGAGTGTACGGGGGGCCCAGTACTTC. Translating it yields CAWSVRGAQYF.

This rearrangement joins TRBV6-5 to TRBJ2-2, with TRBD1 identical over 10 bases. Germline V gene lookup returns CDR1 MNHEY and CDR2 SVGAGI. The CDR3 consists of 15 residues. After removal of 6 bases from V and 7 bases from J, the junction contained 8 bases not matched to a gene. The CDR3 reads CASSLRQGAIGELFF. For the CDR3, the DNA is TGTGCCAGCAGCCTTAGACAGGGGGCTATCGGGGAGCTGTTTTTT.

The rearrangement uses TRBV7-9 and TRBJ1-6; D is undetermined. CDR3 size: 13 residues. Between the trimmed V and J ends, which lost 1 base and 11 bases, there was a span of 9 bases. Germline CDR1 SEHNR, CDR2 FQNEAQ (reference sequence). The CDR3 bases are TGTGCCAGCAGCTTAGACGGGGAGGCACCCCTCCACTTT. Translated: CASSLDGEAPLHF.

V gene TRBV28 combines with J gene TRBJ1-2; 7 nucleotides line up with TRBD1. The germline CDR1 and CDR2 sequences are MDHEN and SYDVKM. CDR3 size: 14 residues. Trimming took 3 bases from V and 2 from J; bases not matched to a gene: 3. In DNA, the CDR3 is TGTGCCAGCAGTTTGGGCAGGGGGAACTATGGCTACACCTTC. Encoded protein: CASSLGRGNYGYTF.

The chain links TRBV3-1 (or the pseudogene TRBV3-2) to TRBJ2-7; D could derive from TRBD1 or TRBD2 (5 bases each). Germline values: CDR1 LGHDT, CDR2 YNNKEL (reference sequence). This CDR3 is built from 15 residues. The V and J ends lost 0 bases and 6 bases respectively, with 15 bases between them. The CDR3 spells CASSQDWKDGGEQYF. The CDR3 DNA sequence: TGTGCCAGCAGCCAAGATTGGAAGGATGGGGGCGAGCAGTACTTC.

This chain's CDR3 is CASTGQGVPTGELFF. The CDR3 region has the DNA TGTGCCAGCACCGGACAGGGGGTCCCCACCGGGGAGCTGTTTTTT. The chain recombines TRBV2 with TRBJ2-2; the match to TRBD1 covers 10 bases. The CDR3 is 15 residues long. V shed 7 bases and J 4 bases; nucleotides not matched to a gene: 6. Germline lookup yields CDR1 SNHLY and CDR2 FYNNEI.

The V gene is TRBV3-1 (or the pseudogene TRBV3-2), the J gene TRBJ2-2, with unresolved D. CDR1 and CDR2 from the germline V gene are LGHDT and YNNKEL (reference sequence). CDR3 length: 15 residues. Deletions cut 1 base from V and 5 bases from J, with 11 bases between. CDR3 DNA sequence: TGTGCCAGCAGCCAAGGACGAACACAGACCGGGGAGCTGTTTTTT. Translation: CASSQGRTQTGELFF.

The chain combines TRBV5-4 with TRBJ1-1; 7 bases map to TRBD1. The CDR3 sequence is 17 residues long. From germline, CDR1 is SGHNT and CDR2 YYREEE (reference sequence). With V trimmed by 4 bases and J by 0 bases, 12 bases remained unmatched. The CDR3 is CASSPPGTENMNTEAFF. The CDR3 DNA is TGTGCCAGCAGCCCGCCCGGGACAGAAAACATGAACACTGAAGCTTTCTTT.

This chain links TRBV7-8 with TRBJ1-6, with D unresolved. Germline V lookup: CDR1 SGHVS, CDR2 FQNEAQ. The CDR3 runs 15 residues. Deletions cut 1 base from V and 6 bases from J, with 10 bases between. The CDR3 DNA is TGTGCCAGCAGCTTAGGGGCAGGCTTTAATTCACCCCTCCACTTT. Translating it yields CASSLGAGFNSPLHF.

The CDR3 here is CAWRAGTGGAITF. The DNA for the CDR3 is TGTGCCTGGAGGGCTGGGACAGGGGGCGCGATCACCTTC. The gene calls are TRBV30 and TRBJ1-2, with 12 nucleotides matching TRBD1. CDR1 GTSNPN and CDR2 SVGIG come from the germline V gene (reference sequence). After removal of 3 bases from V and 13 bases from J, the junction contained 9 bases not matched to a gene. This CDR3 spans 13 amino acids.

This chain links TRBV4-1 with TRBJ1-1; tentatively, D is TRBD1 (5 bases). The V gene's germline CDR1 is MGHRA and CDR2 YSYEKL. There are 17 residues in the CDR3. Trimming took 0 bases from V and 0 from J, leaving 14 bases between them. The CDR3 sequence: CASSQDEDSLMNTEAFF. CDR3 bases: TGCGCCAGCAGCCAAGATGAAGACAGCTTGATGAACACTGAAGCTTTCTTT.

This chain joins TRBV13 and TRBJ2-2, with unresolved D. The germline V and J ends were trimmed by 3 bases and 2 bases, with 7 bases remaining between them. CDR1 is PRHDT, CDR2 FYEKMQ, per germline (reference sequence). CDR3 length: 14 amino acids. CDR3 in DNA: TGTGCCAGCAGCTTCATGGGTAACACCGGGGAGCTGTTTTTT. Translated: CASSFMGNTGELFF.

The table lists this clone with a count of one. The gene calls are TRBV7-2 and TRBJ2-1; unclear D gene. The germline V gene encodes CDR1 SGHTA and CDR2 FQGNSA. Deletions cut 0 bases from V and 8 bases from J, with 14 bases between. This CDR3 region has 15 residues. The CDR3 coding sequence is TGTGCCAGCAGCTTAGCGCTGGGAACCTCGGATGAGCAGTTCTTC. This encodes CASSLALGTSDEQFF.

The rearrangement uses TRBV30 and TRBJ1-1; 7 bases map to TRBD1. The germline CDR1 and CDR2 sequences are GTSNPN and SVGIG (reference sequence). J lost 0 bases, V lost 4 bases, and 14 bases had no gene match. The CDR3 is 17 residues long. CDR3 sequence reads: CAWNPAVSGGMNTEAFF. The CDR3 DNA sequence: TGTGCCTGGAATCCCGCCGTCTCAGGGGGTATGAACACTGAAGCTTTCTTT.

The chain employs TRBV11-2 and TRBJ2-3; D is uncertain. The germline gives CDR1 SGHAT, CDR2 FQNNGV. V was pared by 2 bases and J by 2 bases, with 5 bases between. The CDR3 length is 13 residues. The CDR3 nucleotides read TGTGCCAGCAGCTTAACCTCCACAGATACGCAGTATTTT. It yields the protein CASSLTSTDTQYF.

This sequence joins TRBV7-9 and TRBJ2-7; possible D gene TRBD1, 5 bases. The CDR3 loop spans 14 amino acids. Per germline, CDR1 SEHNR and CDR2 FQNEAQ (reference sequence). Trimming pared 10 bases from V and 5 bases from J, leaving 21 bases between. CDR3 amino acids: CATFLQGIHHEQYF. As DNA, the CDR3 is TGTGCCACCTTCCTCCAGGGAATCCATCACGAGCAGTACTTC. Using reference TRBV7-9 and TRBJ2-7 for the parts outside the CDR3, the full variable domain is DTGVSQNPRHKITKRGQNVTFRCDPISEHNRLYWYRQTLGQGPEFLTYFQNEAQLEKSRLLSDRFSAERPKGSFSTLEIQRTEQGDSAMYLCATFLQGIHHEQYFGPGTRLTVT.

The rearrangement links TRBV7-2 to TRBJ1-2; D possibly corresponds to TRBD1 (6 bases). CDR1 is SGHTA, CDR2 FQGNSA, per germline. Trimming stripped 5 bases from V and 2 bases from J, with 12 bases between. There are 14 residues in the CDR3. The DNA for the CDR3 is TGTGCCAGCAGCACCGACAGGACCAACTATGGCTACACCTTC. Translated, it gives CASSTDRTNYGYTF.

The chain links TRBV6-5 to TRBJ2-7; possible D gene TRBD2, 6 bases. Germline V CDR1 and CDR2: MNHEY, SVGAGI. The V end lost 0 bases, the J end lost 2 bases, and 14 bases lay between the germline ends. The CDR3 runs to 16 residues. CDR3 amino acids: CASSYSTLGGTYEQYF. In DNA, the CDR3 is TGTGCCAGCAGTTACTCGACCCTGGGGGGAACCTACGAGCAGTACTTC.

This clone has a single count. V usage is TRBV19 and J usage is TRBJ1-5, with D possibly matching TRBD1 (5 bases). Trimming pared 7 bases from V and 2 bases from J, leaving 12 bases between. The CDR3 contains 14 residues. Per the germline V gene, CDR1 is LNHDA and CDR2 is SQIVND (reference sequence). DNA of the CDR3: TGTGCCAGTAATGGGGGGTCTGGCAATCAGCCCCAGCATTTT. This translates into CASNGGSGNQPQHF.

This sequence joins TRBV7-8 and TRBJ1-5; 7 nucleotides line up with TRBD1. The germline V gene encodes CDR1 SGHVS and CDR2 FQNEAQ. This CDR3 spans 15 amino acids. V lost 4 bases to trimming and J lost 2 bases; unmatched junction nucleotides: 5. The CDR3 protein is CASSWDRIGNQPQHF. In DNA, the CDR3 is TGTGCCAGCAGCTGGGACAGAATAGGCAATCAGCCCCAGCATTTT.

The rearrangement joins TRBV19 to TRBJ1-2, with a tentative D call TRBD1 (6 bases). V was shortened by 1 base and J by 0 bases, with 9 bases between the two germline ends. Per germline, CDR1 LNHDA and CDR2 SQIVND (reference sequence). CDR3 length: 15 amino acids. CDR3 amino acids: CASSIAGQTNYGYTF. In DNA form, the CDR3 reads TGTGCCAGTAGTATAGCTGGACAGACTAACTATGGCTACACCTTC.

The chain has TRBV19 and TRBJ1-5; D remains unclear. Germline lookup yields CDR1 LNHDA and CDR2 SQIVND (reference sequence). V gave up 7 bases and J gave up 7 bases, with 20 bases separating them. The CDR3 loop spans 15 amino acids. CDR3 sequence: CASTTLALAGQPQHF. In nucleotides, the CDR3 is TGTGCCAGTACCACCCTTGCTCTAGCCGGGCAGCCCCAGCATTTT.